Reported below is one TCR beta chain. No antigen is known for it. The data belong to a study of beta chain features in type 1 diabetes. Study outcomes and limitations: Across all four CD4+ subsets, people with type 1 diabetes showed modestly shorter TCRB CDR3s.

Isolated RNA was reverse transcribed in full, so expressed TCRB transcripts were sequenced. Reads from naive, central memory and regulatory T cell samples averaged roughly 3.3 million. The assay was immunoSEQ multiplex PCR, and TCRdb's table has in-frame clones only and misses some. The sample holds around 140,000 clones; about 13% are singletons and the top ten take roughly 1.3%. The clonotype was recovered from a man between 18 and 35 years old with type 1 diabetes. Sequencing input: central memory CD4+ T cells from blood.

CDR3 in DNA: TGTGCCAGCAGCTTAGAAACAGGGAACACTGAAGCTTTCTTT. Residues: CASSLETGNTEAFF. The V gene is TRBV7-8, the J gene TRBJ1-1, with D maybe TRBD1 (5 bases). Germline V gene lookup returns CDR1 SGHVS and CDR2 FQNEAQ. V lost 1 base and J lost 1, with 7 bases in between. The CDR3 length is 14 residues.